Listed here are 10 T cell receptor beta chains from one sample, sequenced in a study of CD8 T cells in ankylosing spondylitis. From the 5' RACE reads, TCRdb called clonotypes with MiXCR, one entry per CDR3 protein. The repertoire holds fewer than 400,000 distinct CDR3 sequences, with about 14% as singletons. Sequencing used blood, either unsorted or a sorted T cell fraction (not recorded which). These receptors were collected from a male donor with ankylosing spondylitis or in good health (not recorded which).

This clonotype has a count of ten or more. The rearrangement uses TRBV6-1 and TRBJ1-1, with TRBD1 identical over 8 bases. V shed 5 bases and J 1 base; nucleotides not matched to a gene: 6. CDR3 size: 15 residues. Germline values: CDR1 MNHNS, CDR2 SASEGT. As DNA, the CDR3 is TGTGCCAGCAGTCCATCGACAGGGGCGAACACTGAAGCTTTCTTT. It is translated as CASSPSTGANTEAFF.

This chain connects TRBV12-3 or TRBV12-4 to TRBJ2-5; possible D gene TRBD1, 6 bases. The CDR3 covers 20 residues. Deletions cut 3 bases from V and 2 bases from J, with 28 bases between. The CDR3 region has the DNA TGTGCCAGCAGTTTTCGAAGCGGAACACAGGGTGGCCGATTTCAAGAGACCCAGTACTTC. Translating it yields CASSFRSGTQGGRFQETQYF.

This clonotype has at least ten counts. This rearrangement joins TRBV12-3 or TRBV12-4 to TRBJ2-1; D uncertain. The CDR3 spans 11 residues. Between the trimmed V and J ends, which lost 3 bases and 7 bases, there was a span of 4 bases. CDR3 protein: CASSLVNEQFF. The CDR3, as DNA: TGTGCCAGCAGTTTGGTAAATGAGCAGTTCTTC.

This clonotype turned up a few times. The V and J genes are TRBV4-1 and TRBJ1-4, with D unclear. The CDR3 contains 20 residues. Trimming pared 1 base from V and 6 bases from J, leaving 27 bases between. Germline CDR1 is MGHRA and CDR2 is YSYEKL. The CDR3 here is CASSQVLGGSQRLNDEKLFF. For the CDR3, the DNA is TGCGCCAGCAGCCAAGTTTTGGGCGGATCCCAGCGCCTCAACGATGAAAAACTGTTTTTT.

This clonotype was seen repeatedly, ten times or more. The V call is TRBV5-1, the J call TRBJ2-3; D is ambiguous. Trimming pared 0 bases from V and 1 base from J, leaving 15 bases between. The CDR3 length is 17 residues. Germline V gene sequence: CDR1 SGHRS, CDR2 YFSETQ. CDR3 protein: CASSLVVVALGTDTQYF. The CDR3 coding sequence is TGCGCCAGCAGCTTGGTAGTGGTGGCGCTAGGCACAGATACGCAGTATTTT.

The chain employs TRBV20-1 and TRBJ2-5; D may be TRBD1 (5 bases). The CDR3 totals 12 residues. Germline V gene sequence: CDR1 DFQATT, CDR2 SNEGSKA (reference sequence). V lost 2 bases and J 5 bases, leaving 9 bases between the germline ends. The DNA of the CDR3 is TGCAGTGCTAGACAGGGTACGGAGACCCAGTACTTC. Residues: CSARQGTETQYF.

The chain carries TRBV5-1 and TRBJ2-1; 11 positions match TRBD2. Germline values: CDR1 SGHRS, CDR2 YFSETQ. The J segment lost 7 bases and the V segment lost 0 bases, leaving 3 bases of the junction unmatched. This CDR3 is built from 15 residues. The CDR3 protein is CASSLEVAGGNEQFF. The DNA of the CDR3 is TGCGCCAGCAGCTTGGAGGTAGCGGGGGGGAATGAGCAGTTCTTC. Variable domain in full (rest from reference TRBV5-1 and TRBJ2-1): KAGVTQTPRYLIKTRGQQVTLSCSPISGHRSVSWYQQTPGQGLQFLFEYFSETQRNKGNFPGRFSGRQFSNSRSEMNVSTLELGDSALYLCASSLEVAGGNEQFFGPGTRLTVL.

This clonotype came up a few times. This chain uses TRBV10-3 with TRBJ2-3, with 7 nucleotides matching TRBD2. This CDR3 comprises 14 residues. V trimming: 9 bases; J trimming: 2 bases; junction bases outside the gene matches: 8. Germline V gene data show CDR1 as ENHRY and CDR2 as SYGVKD. Here the CDR3 DNA reads TGTGCCATAACCCCGGGACTAAACACAGATACGCAGTATTTT. This translates into CAITPGLNTDTQYF.

The V gene is TRBV10-3, the J gene TRBJ1-2, with D possibly being TRBD1 (6 bases). Germline CDR1 ENHRY, CDR2 SYGVKD. Deletions cut 0 bases from V and 7 bases from J, with 9 bases between. This CDR3 is 13 amino acids long. As DNA, the CDR3 is TGTGCCATCAGTGAGTCGGCAGGGGTTGGCTACACCTTC. Amino acid sequence: CAISESAGVGYTF.

This clonotype was observed a few times. V and J are TRBV20-1 and TRBJ2-3; 8 bases line up with TRBD2. V lost 7 bases, J lost 0 bases, and 18 bases stayed unmatched. This CDR3 contains 18 residues. Germline CDR1 reads DFQATT; CDR2 reads SNEGSKA (reference sequence). CDR3: CSGRVFGSGVVSTDTQYF. As DNA, the CDR3 is TGCAGTGGAAGAGTATTCGGTAGCGGGGTCGTTAGCACAGATACGCAGTATTTT.